This T cell receptor beta chain stems from a study of shared clonotypes between healthy human individuals. General observations from the study: Generation probabilities of non-shared clonotypes were lower (relative to those shared by all four donors).

With regard to this clone: What it recognizes is unknown. The same CDR3 arises from other DNA sequences in this sample as well.

CDR3 size: 12 residues. CDR1 is MDHEN and CDR2 is SYDVKM in the germline V gene. Trimming pared 5 bases from V and 5 bases from J, leaving 9 bases between. Clones were read by immunoSEQ multiplex PCR, and TCRdb kept only the in-frame ones, dropping some. The sample carries fewer than 2.5 million clones, roughly 93% recorded once. The clonotype originates from a man between 18 and 35 years old in good health. Some clones in this sample may be carry-over from other donors' samples. Material for sequencing was naive CD4+ T cells from PBMCs. Sample subset: CD45RA+ positively selected. This chain connects TRBV28 to TRBJ2-5, with D unresolved. CDR3 in DNA: TGTGCCAGCAGTCTAAGCCTGGAGACCCAGTACTTC. It translates to CASSLSLETQYF.